Shown below are 31 T cell receptor beta chains from a single sample sequenced in a study of T cell repertoires in cytomegalovirus infection. TCRdb reprocessed the reads with MiXCR, giving one entry per CDR3 protein. The sample lists 600,000 to 800,000 distinct CDR3 sequences, 20% to 25% seen once, with less than 9.5% in the top ten. Sequences were obtained from CD8+ T cells from PBMCs. These receptors were collected from a human donor in good health (CMV status not recorded). Some clones in this sample may be carry-over from other donors' samples.

The chain combines TRBV6-5 with TRBJ2-3, with D perhaps given as TRBD1 or TRBD2 (5 bases each). Per germline, CDR1 MNHEY and CDR2 SVGAGI. CDR3 length equals 16 residues. The germline V and J ends were trimmed by 2 bases and 2 bases, with 14 bases remaining between them. The CDR3 bases are TGTGCCAGCAGTTACCTCCGGGACGCCGACACAGATACGCAGTATTTT. Translation: CASSYLRDADTDTQYF.

This clonotype was detected only a few times. V usage is TRBV20-1 and J usage is TRBJ1-1, with D possibly TRBD1 on 5 matching bases. The germline CDR1 and CDR2 sequences are DFQATT and SNEGSKA (reference sequence). V was trimmed by 6 bases and J by 4 bases, leaving 15 bases between them. The CDR3 is 13 amino acids. The CDR3 DNA sequence: TGCAGTGCCACCGCTTTGACAGCCACTGAAGCTTTCTTT. Translating gives CSATALTATEAFF.

The V call is TRBV20-1, the J call TRBJ2-1; 8 positions match TRBD2. The germline V gene encodes CDR1 DFQATT and CDR2 SNEGSKA (reference sequence). The V gene end was trimmed by 0 bases and the J gene end by 2 bases; junction bases not matched to a gene: 6. The CDR3 sequence is 16 residues long. In DNA, the CDR3 is TGCAGTGCTAGAGATCGGGGGGGGGCAACCTACAATGAGCAGTTCTTC. The encoded protein is CSARDRGGATYNEQFF.

In its sample, this clonotype was seen a few times. V usage is TRBV29-1 and J usage is TRBJ1-4, with TRBD1 as a possible D gene (5 bases). This CDR3 has 13 amino acids. V lost 5 bases and J 3 bases, leaving 10 bases between the germline ends. Looked up from germline, CDR1 is SQVTM and CDR2 is ANQGSEA. The CDR3 region is CSVLGQANEKLFF. CDR3 DNA: TGCAGCGTTTTGGGGCAGGCTAATGAAAAACTGTTTTTT.

The gene calls are TRBV20-1 and TRBJ1-5, with 7 bases identical to TRBD1. There are 13 residues in the CDR3. With V trimmed by 5 bases and J by 6 bases, 7 bases remained unmatched. Germline lookup yields CDR1 DFQATT and CDR2 SNEGSKA (reference sequence). CDR3 region: CSALDRVGQPQHF. CDR3 DNA sequence: TGCAGTGCTCTCGACAGGGTCGGTCAGCCCCAGCATTTT.

Many counts were recorded for this clonotype. The rearrangement uses TRBV7-9 and TRBJ1-1; D possibly corresponds to TRBD1 (5 bases). Trimming cost V 5 bases and J 5 bases, with 18 bases left between them. The CDR3 spans 15 residues. In germline, CDR1 is SEHNR, CDR2 FQNEAQ (reference sequence). CDR3 amino acids: CASSPNRGIWTEAFF. CDR3 sequence (DNA): TGTGCCAGCAGCCCCAATCGGGGGATATGGACTGAAGCTTTCTTT.

V and J are TRBV20-1 and TRBJ2-7; 8 bases align to TRBD1. In germline, CDR1 is DFQATT, CDR2 SNEGSKA (reference sequence). V was clipped by 6 bases and J by 6 bases; unmatched bases: 10. The CDR3 is made up of 13 amino acids. Here the CDR3 DNA reads TGCAGTGCAGAACGACAGGGGACGGGCGAGCAGTACTTC. As protein: CSAERQGTGEQYF.

This clonotype is a singleton in its sample. This rearrangement joins TRBV19 to TRBJ1-5; D not certain. The CDR3 spans 13 residues. Looked up from germline, CDR1 is LNHDA and CDR2 is SQIVND (reference sequence). V dropped 3 bases and J dropped 4 bases, with 7 bases sitting between them. The CDR3 DNA is TGTGCCAGTAGTATTGTAGTAAATCAGCCCCAGCATTTT. This gives the protein CASSIVVNQPQHF.

The CDR3 protein is CASSFQEVPYEQYV. The CDR3 nucleotides are TGTGCCAGCAGTTTTCAGGAGGTCCCCTACGAGCAGTACGTC. The chain employs TRBV28 and TRBJ2-7; weak D call: TRBD2 (5 bases). V lost 3 bases, J lost 2 bases, and 11 bases lay in between. The V gene's germline CDR1 is MDHEN and CDR2 SYDVKM. The CDR3 has 14 residues.

The sample holds a few counts of this clonotype. The V and J genes are TRBV12-5 and TRBJ1-4, with D perhaps TRBD1 (5 bases). CDR3 length: 15 amino acids. Germline V lookup: CDR1 LGHNT, CDR2 FRNRAP. V was shortened by 5 bases and J by 3 bases, with 13 bases between the two germline ends. CDR3 sequence: CASGASGTANEKLFF. The CDR3 region has the DNA TGTGCTAGTGGTGCCTCCGGGACGGCTAATGAAAAACTGTTTTTT.

This clonotype was seen a handful of times. The V and J genes are TRBV9 and TRBJ1-1; no clear D. The V gene's germline CDR1 is SGDLS and CDR2 YYNGEE. The CDR3 is made up of 18 amino acids. V was cut by 3 bases and J by 1 base, with 22 bases left in between. The CDR3 sequence: CASSEMSIATAPNTEAFF. The CDR3, as DNA: TGTGCCAGCAGCGAAATGTCGATAGCGACCGCGCCGAACACTGAAGCTTTCTTT.

The chain links TRBV7-9 to TRBJ2-1; D ambiguous. Germline CDR1 is SEHNR and CDR2 is FQNEAQ (reference sequence). The CDR3 runs to 14 residues. V dropped 10 bases and J dropped 0 bases, with 13 bases sitting between them. CDR3 in amino acids: CANHRSSSYNEQFF. The CDR3 region has the DNA TGTGCCAACCATCGGAGTAGCTCCTACAATGAGCAGTTCTTC. Full variable domain (remainder filled in from reference TRBV7-9 and TRBJ2-1): DTGVSQNPRHKITKRGQNVTFRCDPISEHNRLYWYRQTLGQGPEFLTYFQNEAQLEKSRLLSDRFSAERPKGSFSTLEIQRTEQGDSAMYLCANHRSSSYNEQFFGPGTRLTVL.

This clonotype showed up many times. The chain combines TRBV27 with TRBJ2-5, with 10 positions matching TRBD2. Germline assignment: CDR1 MNHEY and CDR2 SMNVEV (reference sequence). The CDR3 length is 16 residues. V dropped 2 bases and J dropped 2; count of bases not matched to a gene: 5. CDR3 sequence reads: CASSLRGSGGQETQYF. For the CDR3, the DNA is TGTGCCAGCAGTTTAAGGGGTAGCGGGGGGCAAGAGACCCAGTACTTC.

This clonotype occurred many times. The gene calls are TRBV7-8 and TRBJ1-5; D is unresolved. The CDR3 length is 15 residues. Germline V gene sequence: CDR1 SGHVS, CDR2 FQNEAQ. Trimming shortened V by 1 base and J by 3 bases, and 10 bases separated the two germline ends. In DNA form, the CDR3 reads TGTGCCAGCAGCTTAGAATCCCACAACAATCAGCCCCAGCATTTT. Protein sequence: CASSLESHNNQPQHF.

This clonotype showed up just a few times. The chain is built from TRBV20-1 and TRBJ1-2, with a possible D match to TRBD1 (5 bases). The germline gives CDR1 DFQATT, CDR2 SNEGSKA (reference sequence). The V and J ends lost 4 bases and 0 bases respectively, with 15 bases between them. The CDR3 is 15 amino acids. This CDR3 reads CSANSGTLPNYGYTF. The DNA of the CDR3 is TGCAGTGCTAATTCCGGGACGCTTCCTAACTATGGCTACACCTTC.

This chain uses TRBV5-1 with TRBJ1-2; no reliable D call. Germline CDR1 and CDR2: SGHRS and YFSETQ. The germline V and J ends were trimmed by 0 bases and 4 bases, with 13 bases remaining between them. The CDR3 is 15 amino acids. The CDR3 nucleotides are TGCGCCAGCAGCTTGGGGCCGGACTCAGTCTATGGCTACACCTTC. Its translation is CASSLGPDSVYGYTF.

This clonotype was counted many times. The chain recombines TRBV7-9 with TRBJ2-1; D might be TRBD1 (6 bases). This CDR3 is built from 14 residues. Germline V gene sequence: CDR1 SEHNR, CDR2 FQNEAQ (reference sequence). V gave up 7 bases and J gave up 2 bases, with 12 bases separating them. CDR3 amino acids: CASNEQGPYNEQFF. The DNA for the CDR3 is TGTGCCAGCAACGAGCAGGGGCCCTACAATGAGCAGTTCTTC.

Ten or more counts support this clonotype. The chain carries TRBV12-3 or TRBV12-4 and TRBJ1-2; TRBD1 agrees at 8 bases. The length of the CDR3 is 16 residues. With V trimmed by 4 bases and J by 8 bases, 15 bases remained unmatched. The CDR3 region is CASSWPGAGGAGGYTF. The CDR3 region has the DNA TGTGCCAGCAGTTGGCCAGGGGCAGGGGGCGCAGGAGGCTACACCTTC.

This clonotype has at least ten counts. The rearrangement links TRBV7-8 to TRBJ1-1; D remains unclear. Germline values: CDR1 SGHVS, CDR2 FQNEAQ. V lost 2 bases, J lost 0 bases, and 10 bases lay in between. CDR3 length: 15 residues. CDR3 DNA: TGTGCCAGCAGCTTATCGGCAGGCCTGAACACTGAAGCTTTCTTT. This codes for CASSLSAGLNTEAFF.

This clonotype was observed a handful of times. The CDR3 loop is CASSLAGAPDTQYF. The CDR3 nucleotides read TGTGCCAGCAGCTTAGCGGGGGCCCCAGATACGCAGTATTTT. The chain joins TRBV7-3 to TRBJ2-3, with a possible D match to TRBD2 (7 bases). Per the germline V gene, CDR1 is SGHTA and CDR2 is FQGTGA. CDR3 length equals 14 residues. V dropped 2 bases and J dropped 4 bases, with 10 bases sitting between them.

This chain connects TRBV7-4 to TRBJ2-7; 9 nucleotides line up with TRBD1. Germline V gene lookup returns CDR1 SGHVT and CDR2 SQSDAQ. The CDR3 covers 15 residues. V lost 5 bases, J lost 3 bases, and 8 bases stayed unmatched. The CDR3 DNA is TGTGCCAGCAGCACACAGGGGGCGCGGGGCTACGAGCAGTACTTC. It specifies CASSTQGARGYEQYF.

In its sample, this clonotype was seen a few times. The rearrangement links TRBV5-1 to TRBJ2-3; D may be TRBD1 (6 bases). The CDR3 has 15 amino acids. The germline V gene has CDR1 SGHRS and CDR2 YFSETQ. Trimming left V 4 bases short and J 0 bases short, with 12 bases between. The CDR3 protein is CASSLRTASTDTQYF. CDR3 coding DNA: TGCGCCAGCAGCCTCCGGACAGCTAGCACAGATACGCAGTATTTT.

This clonotype was detected only a few times. The CDR3 here is CASTEHTDTQYF. In nucleotides, the CDR3 is TGTGCCAGCACAGAGCACACAGATACGCAGTATTTT. V gene TRBV5-6 combines with J gene TRBJ2-3; D is uncertain. The CDR3 consists of 12 residues. Trimming shortened V by 6 bases and J by 2 bases, and 7 bases separated the two germline ends. Germline CDR1 SGHDT, CDR2 YYEEEE.

This sequence joins TRBV7-6 and TRBJ2-2; D is uncertain. The ends were cut back, 2 bases at V and 7 bases at J, with 8 bases in the middle. CDR3 length equals 13 residues. The germline V gene has CDR1 SGHVS and CDR2 FNYEAQ. DNA of the CDR3: TGTGCCAGCAGCTTATACCCGGACGGGGAGCTGTTTTTT. Translation gives CASSLYPDGELFF.

The chain couples TRBV15 to TRBJ2-1; 7 bases agree with TRBD2. J gave up 6 bases and V 6 bases, and 11 bases lay outside the gene matches. The CDR3 is made up of 15 amino acids. The germline CDR1 and CDR2 sequences are LNHNV and YYDKDF (reference sequence). CDR3 coding DNA: TGTGCCACCAGAGAGGCCACCCCGGGGGGCAATGAGCAGTTCTTC. This gives the protein CATREATPGGNEQFF.

The rearrangement links TRBV7-9 to TRBJ2-7; D is undetermined. CDR3 length equals 14 residues. CDR1 is SEHNR and CDR2 is FQNEAQ in the germline V gene (reference sequence). V was clipped by 1 base and J by 2 bases, with 9 bases between them. CDR3 nucleotide sequence: TGTGCCAGCAGCTTAGAAGGGTTTCCCTACGAGCAGTACTTC. Translation: CASSLEGFPYEQYF.

This clonotype came up many times. The J gene is TRBJ2-7, the V gene TRBV7-6; D is perhaps TRBD2 (7 bases). Germline V gene lookup returns CDR1 SGHVS and CDR2 FNYEAQ. The V end was cut by 6 bases, the J end by 2 bases, with 14 bases between. The CDR3 spans 14 residues. The CDR3 DNA follows: TGTGCCAGCAGACTCGGGGAGGGGGCCTACGAGCAGTACTTC. Amino acid sequence: CASRLGEGAYEQYF.

The chain carries TRBV6-5 and TRBJ2-2; 15 bases line up with TRBD2. V dropped 6 bases and J dropped 0; count of bases not matched to a gene: 17. The CDR3 has 22 residues. Looked up from germline, CDR1 is MNHEY and CDR2 is SVGAGI. The CDR3 loop is CASRTPKFGLAGGRSNTGELFF. The CDR3 nucleotides read TGTGCCAGCAGAACACCAAAATTCGGACTAGCGGGGGGGCGGTCGAACACCGGGGAGCTGTTTTTT.

This clonotype was picked up a small number of times. J is TRBJ1-2 and V is TRBV20-1; 10 bases agree with TRBD1. This CDR3 comprises 14 residues. Per the germline V gene, CDR1 is DFQATT and CDR2 is SNEGSKA (reference sequence). J lost 7 bases, V lost 5 bases, and 10 bases had no gene match. Here the CDR3 DNA reads TGCAGTGCTGGCCCGGGACAGGGGTTTACTGGCTACACCTTC. This sequence encodes CSAGPGQGFTGYTF.

This chain links TRBV6-2 or TRBV6-3 with TRBJ2-7, with TRBD2 matching 10 bases. The CDR3 covers 16 residues. Looked up from germline, CDR1 is MNHEY and CDR2 is SVGEGT. The junction had 7 bases not matched to a gene; V was cut back by 2 bases and J by 3 bases. The CDR3 sequence: CASSYQPSGSHYEQYV. The CDR3, as DNA: TGTGCCAGCAGTTACCAGCCTAGCGGGAGCCACTACGAGCAGTACGTC.

This clonotype was detected many times. The V gene is TRBV7-2, the J gene TRBJ2-1; 10 nucleotides align to TRBD1. CDR1 is SGHTA, CDR2 FQGNSA, per germline. The CDR3 is 15 residues long. The V gene end was trimmed by 3 bases and the J gene end by 5 bases; junction bases not matched to a gene: 4. CDR3 bases: TGTGCCAGCAGCTTCCCGGGACAGGGGAACAATGAGCAGTTCTTC. It codes for CASSFPGQGNNEQFF.